These 12 T cell receptor beta chains were all obtained from the same sample, sequenced in a study of shared clonotypes between healthy human individuals (dated by TCRdb to 2020 to 2022). Libraries came from the immunoSEQ multiplex PCR assay. TCRdb took over this immuneACCESS table, retaining in-frame rearrangements with V and J assigned. Such tables are incomplete; in checked studies, under half of the missing clones stem from an unresolved V gene, and the remainder is unexplained. This sample comprises 330,000 or so clones, less than 85% of them detected only once. The biggest ten clones account for less than 11% of the sample. The specimen was memory CD4+ T cells sorted from blood. According to the study, the label for this sample's cell subset or site signals: CD45RA-negative fraction. Receptors originate from a man aged 30 to 45 in good health.

This clone was counted only a few times. This same CDR3 is encoded by further DNA sequences in the sample. The chain uses TRBV18 and TRBJ1-1, with D uncertain. The V end lost 3 bases, the J end lost 1 base, and 6 bases lay between the germline ends. Germline V gene lookup returns CDR1 KGHSH and CDR2 LQKENI. CDR3 size: 13 residues. CDR3 nucleotide sequence: TGTGCCAGCTCACCTAGACAGAACACTGAAGCTTTCTTT. It is translated as CASSPRQNTEAFF.

This chain joins TRBV2 and TRBJ1-2; 7 positions match TRBD1. The J segment lost 8 bases and the V segment lost 8 bases, leaving 8 bases of the junction unmatched. There are 12 residues in the CDR3. CDR1 is SNHLY, CDR2 FYNNEI, per germline. In nucleotides, the CDR3 is TGTGCCAGCGGAGGGGGCGCGGGAGGCTACACCTTC. Protein product: CASGGGAGGYTF.

Only one count was recorded for this clone. This sequence joins TRBV7-3 and TRBJ2-3; either TRBD1 or TRBD2 may fit D (6 bases each). Trimming removed 1 base from V and 3 bases from J, with 14 bases in between. The CDR3 sequence is 16 residues long. Germline values: CDR1 SGHTA, CDR2 FQGTGA. Here the CDR3 DNA reads TGTGCCAGCAGCTTAAAAGCCGGAGGGGGTACAGATACGCAGTATTTT. It encodes CASSLKAGGGTDTQYF.

The chain carries TRBV19 and TRBJ2-7; D is unresolved. V was pared by 0 bases and J by 6 bases, with 3 bases between. CDR1 is LNHDA and CDR2 is SQIVND in the germline V gene (reference sequence). CDR3 length: 11 residues. The CDR3 here is CASSIDREQYF. CDR3 sequence (DNA): TGTGCCAGTAGTATAGATCGCGAGCAGTACTTC. Full variable domain (rest looked up from reference TRBV19 and TRBJ2-7): DGGITQSPKYLFRKEGQNVTLSCEQNLNHDAMYWYRQDPGQGLRLIYYSQIVNDFQKGDIAEGYSVSREKKESFPLTVTSAQKNPTAFYLCASSIDREQYFGPGTRLTVT.

This clone was detected a few times. Sequence at one end of the junction differs from germline and may be a read error. The J gene is TRBJ2-7, the V gene TRBV20-1, with 11 bases identical to TRBD2. This CDR3 has 11 amino acids. CDR1 and CDR2 from the germline V gene are DFQATT and SNEGSKA (reference sequence). The CDR3 is CSAQIAGGPQF. CDR3 bases: TGCAGTGCCCAAATAGCGGGAGGGCCACAGTTC.

Regarding this clone: A much larger clone differs by one base, so this may be a read error. The chain couples TRBV5-5 to TRBJ2-7; D is unresolved. Trimming took off 1 base at V and 4 bases at J, with 3 bases between the two ends. The CDR3 is 11 amino acids. CDR1 is SGHKS and CDR2 is YYEKEE in the germline V gene (reference sequence). CDR3 in DNA: TGTGCCAGCAGCTTGAAGTACGAGCAGTACTTC. Translating it yields CASSLKYEQYF.

The chain links TRBV19 to TRBJ1-2; 7 bases line up with TRBD1. The ends lost 8 bases at V and 7 bases at J; junction bases unmatched: 7. CDR1 and CDR2 (germline): LNHDA, SQIVND (reference sequence). This CDR3 has 12 residues. The CDR3 DNA follows: TGTGCCAGTGAACAGGGGAGGAGTGGCTACACCTTC. Protein: CASEQGRSGYTF.

In this sample, this clone turned up once. The chain has TRBV28 and TRBJ2-3; D perhaps matches TRBD1 (5 bases). The V end lost 6 bases, the J end lost 6 bases, and 13 bases lay between the germline ends. The CDR3 is 13 amino acids. Germline lookup yields CDR1 MDHEN and CDR2 SYDVKM. The CDR3 coding sequence is TGTGCCAGCAGCCCAGGGAACGGGGATACGCAGTATTTT. Translating gives CASSPGNGDTQYF.

This clone appeared a few times. V gene TRBV6-5 combines with J gene TRBJ1-2; D is ambiguous. CDR3 length: 12 residues. Trimming cost V 10 bases and J 5 bases, with 14 bases left between them. In germline, CDR1 is MNHEY, CDR2 SVGAGI. The CDR3 bases are TGTGCCACCTCATTAGATGGGTATGGCTACACCTTC. This codes for CATSLDGYGYTF.

Here the CDR3 reads CASSLAGGGVYEQYF. In DNA, the CDR3 is TGTGCCAGCAGTTTAGCCGGCGGGGGGGTCTACGAGCAGTACTTC. The chain recombines TRBV28 with TRBJ2-7; 9 bases align to TRBD2. CDR1 and CDR2 from the germline V gene are MDHEN and SYDVKM. CDR3 length equals 15 residues. The V segment lost 2 bases and the J segment 3 bases; nucleotides outside the gene matches: 5.

The J gene is TRBJ1-2, the V gene TRBV19; 7 bases match TRBD1. Trimming took 7 bases from V and 9 from J; bases not matched to a gene: 17. This CDR3 contains 15 residues. From germline, CDR1 is LNHDA and CDR2 SQIVND (reference sequence). In nucleotides, the CDR3 is TGTGCCAGTACCTTCTCGGACAGGCTGGCACCGAGCTACACCTTC. It translates to CASTFSDRLAPSYTF.

The V gene is TRBV5-5, the J gene TRBJ2-2; D unclear. CDR1 is SGHKS and CDR2 is YYEKEE in the germline V gene (reference sequence). CDR3 length: 14 residues. Between the trimmed V and J ends, which lost 0 bases and 11 bases, there was a span of 14 bases. This CDR3 is CASSLDDRLSELFF. DNA of the CDR3: TGTGCCAGCAGCTTGGATGACCGTCTGAGCGAGCTGTTTTTT. Variable domain in full (rest from reference TRBV5-5 and TRBJ2-2): DAGVTQSPTHLIKTRGQQVTLRCSPISGHKSVSWYQQVLGQGPQFIFQYYEKEERGRGNFPDRFSARQFPNYSSELNVNALLLGDSALYLCASSLDDRLSELFFGEGSRLTVL.